The next 20 T cell receptor beta chains were all read from a single sample in a study of blood T cell repertoires in COVID-19. Libraries were prepared by immunoSEQ multiplex PCR; TCRdb keeps only in-frame clonotypes and omits some of them. Of about 180,000 clones in the sample, about four fifths were seen once. Sequenced input: peripheral blood. Receptors were obtained from a woman between 65 and 79 years old with COVID-19, enrolled during active disease.

This chain uses TRBV28 with TRBJ2-1; maybe TRBD2 (5 bases). Between the trimmed V and J ends, which lost 4 bases and 7 bases, there was a span of 11 bases. This CDR3 has 13 amino acids. Germline-derived CDR1 and CDR2 are MDHEN and SYDVKM. This CDR3 is CASSSPGKNEQFF. CDR3 bases: TGTGCCAGCAGTTCCCCCGGGAAGAATGAGCAGTTCTTC.

The genes are TRBV27 and TRBJ1-6, with D possibly TRBD1 on 5 matching bases. Per germline, CDR1 MNHEY and CDR2 SMNVEV (reference sequence). V lost 4 bases and J lost 4, with 26 bases in between. The CDR3 length is 20 residues. CDR3 protein: CASSWGGGGATEAYNSPLHF. The CDR3 bases are TGTGCCAGCAGTTGGGGAGGCGGCGGCGCGACAGAAGCATATAATTCACCCCTCCACTTT.

This rearrangement joins TRBV24-1 to TRBJ2-3; tentatively, D is TRBD1 (6 bases). Germline CDR1 is KGHDR and CDR2 is SFDVKD. The V gene lost 3 bases and the J gene lost 7 bases, with 10 bases spanning the gap. The CDR3 is 13 amino acids. The CDR3 sequence is CATSDGGQYTQYF. CDR3 coding DNA: TGTGCCACCAGTGATGGGGGACAATATACGCAGTATTTT.

This clone was found once. The CDR3 DNA follows: TGTGCCAGTAGTATTTGGCGGGATGGGTACGAGCAGTACTTC. Encoded protein: CASSIWRDGYEQYF. The chain joins TRBV19 to TRBJ2-7, with D tentatively TRBD2 (6 bases). This CDR3 has 14 residues. The germline CDR1 and CDR2 sequences are LNHDA and SQIVND (reference sequence). V was clipped by 3 bases and J by 4 bases, with 13 bases between them.

V and J are TRBV2 and TRBJ1-1; D perhaps matches TRBD1 (6 bases). CDR1 and CDR2 (germline): SNHLY, FYNNEI. V shed 1 base and J shed 1 base, with 10 bases lying between them. The CDR3 runs to 15 residues. CDR3 sequence (DNA): TGTGCCAGCAGTGAAGGATACAGGGAGAACACTGAAGCTTTCTTT. This gives the protein CASSEGYRENTEAFF.

DNA of the CDR3: TGCGCCAGCAGCTTAACTAGTCAGAACACCGGGGAGCTGTTTTTT. Amino acid sequence: CASSLTSQNTGELFF. The gene calls are TRBV5-1 and TRBJ2-2; perhaps TRBD2 as D (5 bases). V was pared by 2 bases and J by 1 base, with 9 bases between. From germline, CDR1 is SGHRS and CDR2 YFSETQ. CDR3 length equals 15 residues.

V gene TRBV3-1 (or the pseudogene TRBV3-2) combines with J gene TRBJ1-6; 9 bases agree with TRBD1. The V segment lost 4 bases and the J segment 9 bases; nucleotides outside the gene matches: 10. This CDR3 spans 16 amino acids. Per germline, CDR1 LGHDT and CDR2 YNNKEL (reference sequence). The CDR3 coding sequence is TGTGCCAGCAGCCTTCAAACAGGGGGCAGGGTTTCACCCCTCCACTTT. Residues: CASSLQTGGRVSPLHF.

This clone has just one count. V usage is TRBV5-4 and J usage is TRBJ2-1; TRBD2 agrees at 7 bases. The CDR3 is made up of 15 amino acids. The trim removed 5 bases at V and 7 bases at J, leaving 12 bases unmatched. The germline CDR1 and CDR2 sequences are SGHNT and YYREEE (reference sequence). The CDR3 nucleotides read TGTGCCAGCAGTAAGGGAGGGGCCCTTACGAATGAGCAGTTCTTC. This gives the protein CASSKGGALTNEQFF.

The chain employs TRBV7-2 and TRBJ2-3; the match to TRBD2 covers 7 bases. This CDR3 has 15 amino acids. CDR1 and CDR2 from the germline V gene are SGHTA and FQGNSA. The V segment lost 5 bases and the J segment 5 bases; nucleotides outside the gene matches: 10. Here the CDR3 reads CASSPRAGAEDTQYF. As DNA, the CDR3 is TGTGCCAGCAGCCCCCGGGCGGGAGCTGAAGATACGCAGTATTTT.

The chain joins TRBV5-1 to TRBJ2-1; maybe TRBD2 (5 bases). The CDR3 has 16 residues. V was cut by 6 bases and J by 1 base, with 17 bases left in between. Per the germline V gene, CDR1 is SGHRS and CDR2 is YFSETQ. CDR3 sequence reads: CASTPLEGGSYNEQFF. Written as DNA, the CDR3 is TGCGCCAGCACCCCCCTAGAGGGTGGTTCCTACAATGAGCAGTTCTTC.

This sequence joins TRBV5-1 and TRBJ2-7, with D perhaps matching TRBD2 (5 bases). Germline V CDR1 and CDR2: SGHRS, YFSETQ. Trimming removed 1 base at V and 5 bases at J, with 13 bases between. CDR3 size: 14 residues. The CDR3 coding sequence is TGCGCCAGCAGCTTGAGAGGGTCCGGGGACGAGCAGTACTTC. Protein product: CASSLRGSGDEQYF.

The rearrangement links TRBV6-5 to TRBJ2-7; 7 bases are a match to TRBD2. V trimming: 5 bases; J trimming: 4 bases; junction bases outside the gene matches: 11. The CDR3 has 15 amino acids. The germline V gene has CDR1 MNHEY and CDR2 SVGAGI. As DNA, the CDR3 is TGTGCCAGCAGTAAGGAAGTAGCGGGTATATACGAGCAGTACTTC. Its translation is CASSKEVAGIYEQYF.

This clone was recorded a few times. The J gene is TRBJ2-7, the V gene TRBV5-4; no clear D gene. The V gene's germline CDR1 is SGHNT and CDR2 YYREEE (reference sequence). This CDR3 is 14 amino acids long. V gave up 2 bases and J gave up 5 bases, with 14 bases separating them. For the CDR3, the DNA is TGTGCCAGCAGCTTCACAAGAATGTCCGACGAGCAGTACTTC. As protein: CASSFTRMSDEQYF.

The chain carries TRBV5-1 and TRBJ2-7, with TRBD1 matching over 9 bases. The CDR3 is 15 residues long. V trimming: 0 bases; J trimming: 4 bases; junction bases outside the gene matches: 5. Per the germline V gene, CDR1 is SGHRS and CDR2 is YFSETQ. The chain's CDR3 is CASSLAETGGYEQYF. The CDR3 DNA follows: TGCGCCAGCAGCTTGGCAGAGACAGGGGGTTACGAGCAGTACTTC.

This chain connects TRBV19 to TRBJ2-4; D remains unclear. CDR1 is LNHDA, CDR2 SQIVND, per germline (reference sequence). The V and J ends lost 2 bases and 1 base respectively, with 15 bases between them. The CDR3 totals 17 residues. The CDR3 coding sequence is TGTGCCAGTAGTATACCCTTCCTGACTGGCGCCAAAAACATTCAGTACTTC. Translation: CASSIPFLTGAKNIQYF.

This chain uses TRBV2 with TRBJ2-3, with D maybe TRBD2 (6 bases). The CDR3 spans 13 residues. The ends were cut back, 0 bases at V and 8 bases at J, with 9 bases in the middle. Germline assignment: CDR1 SNHLY and CDR2 FYNNEI. CDR3 sequence (DNA): TGTGCCAGCAGTGAAGCCATGGGGGGTACGCAGTATTTT. This codes for CASSEAMGGTQYF.

The V call is TRBV7-2, the J call TRBJ2-7; 9 nucleotides line up with TRBD1. V trimming: 5 bases; J trimming: 7 bases; junction bases outside the gene matches: 9. The CDR3 is 14 residues long. In germline, CDR1 is SGHTA, CDR2 FQGNSA. The CDR3 here is CASSPQGQGWEQYF. The CDR3 DNA sequence: TGTGCCAGCAGCCCACAAGGACAGGGGTGGGAGCAGTACTTC.

This clone was detected once. The chain employs TRBV18 and TRBJ2-5; TRBD1 is a possible D gene (5 bases). With 6 bases removed from V and 4 bases from J, the gap between germline ends came to 12 bases. This CDR3 comprises 13 residues. Per the germline V gene, CDR1 is KGHSH and CDR2 is LQKENI. The CDR3 sequence: CASSGATAETQYF. Written as DNA, the CDR3 is TGTGCCAGCTCTGGGGCGACTGCAGAGACCCAGTACTTC.

The J gene is TRBJ2-3, the V gene TRBV9; 9 bases line up with TRBD1. Trimming took 1 base from V and 3 from J; bases not matched to a gene: 6. The CDR3 length is 16 residues. Germline CDR1 reads SGDLS; CDR2 reads YYNGEE. Here the CDR3 DNA reads TGTGCCAGCAGCGTACTCCCGGGACAGGGAACAGATACGCAGTATTTT. Translated: CASSVLPGQGTDTQYF. The full variable domain, its missing parts supplied by reference TRBV9 and TRBJ2-3, is DSGVTQTPKHLITATGQRVTLRCSPRSGDLSVYWYQQSLDQGLQFLIQYYNGEERAKGNILERFSAQQFPDLHSELNLSSLELGDSALYFCASSVLPGQGTDTQYFGPGTRLTVL.

This clone has a handful of counts. The V and J genes are TRBV5-5 and TRBJ2-1; the D gene is possibly TRBD2 (5 bases). Germline loops: CDR1 SGHKS, CDR2 YYEKEE (reference sequence). This CDR3 region has 13 residues. V lost 0 bases, J lost 15 bases, and 16 bases lay in between. CDR3 residues: CASSLAVGEIWFF. CDR3 nucleotide sequence: TGTGCCAGCAGCTTGGCGGTCGGGGAGATTTGGTTCTTC.